The 5 T cell receptor beta chains below all came from one sample that was sequenced in a study of CD8 T cells in Susac syndrome. RNA totalling roughly 0.45 to 1 ug underwent reverse transcription with random hexamers. TCRdb independently ran MiXCR on the immunoSEQ multiplex PCR reads; one entry per CDR3 protein. The data hold some 160,000 distinct CDR3 sequences, with roughly 95% observed a single time. Sequenced: CD8+ T cells from PBMCs. The receptors were sampled from a human donor with multiple sclerosis.

The chain is built from TRBV5-4 and TRBJ1-4; possibly TRBD1 for D (6 bases). Germline V gene data show CDR1 as SGHNT and CDR2 as YYREEE (reference sequence). The CDR3 length is 12 residues. Trimming shortened V by 10 bases and J by 8 bases, and 15 bases separated the two germline ends. CDR3 bases: TGTGCCTTCACGGGGGCTGGGGAAAAACTGTTTTTT. It translates to CAFTGAGEKLFF.

The J gene is TRBJ2-1, the V gene TRBV7-9; TRBD2 is a possible D gene (6 bases). V shed 4 bases and J shed 7 bases, with 11 bases lying between them. The CDR3 loop spans 13 amino acids. Germline V gives CDR1 SEHNR, CDR2 FQNEAQ (reference sequence). The CDR3 sequence is CASSSGLLNEQFF. The DNA of the CDR3 is TGTGCCAGCAGCTCGGGACTCTTGAATGAGCAGTTCTTC.

The chain employs TRBV21-1 and TRBJ2-3; the D call in the table, TRBD2, was not verified against the DNA. TRBV21-1 is designated a pseudogene. The CDR3 contains 18 residues. As DNA, the CDR3 is TGTGCCAGCAGCAAAGAGGGACTCCGCCCTCCAAGCACAGATACGCAGTATTTT. Translated: CASSKEGLRPPSTDTQYF.

This sequence joins TRBV5-1 and TRBJ1-1; 7 bases are a match to TRBD1. V was pared by 1 base and J by 4 bases, with 1 base of the junction left unmatched. This CDR3 spans 13 amino acids. Per the germline V gene, CDR1 is SGHRS and CDR2 is YFSETQ. In DNA form, the CDR3 reads TGCGCCAGCAGCTTGACAGGGGTCACTGAAGCTTTCTTT. This codes for CASSLTGVTEAFF. Using reference TRBV5-1 and TRBJ1-1 for the parts outside the CDR3, the full variable domain is KAGVTQTPRYLIKTRGQQVTLSCSPISGHRSVSWYQQTPGQGLQFLFEYFSETQRNKGNFPGRFSGRQFSNSRSEMNVSTLELGDSALYLCASSLTGVTEAFFGQGTRLTVV.

Written as DNA, the CDR3 is TGCGCCAGCAGCTTCCGCCTAGCGGGCGACTCCTCCTACAATGAGCAGTTCTTC. Translation: CASSFRLAGDSSYNEQFF. The V and J genes are TRBV5-1 and TRBJ2-1; 8 bases are shared with TRBD2. Per germline, CDR1 SGHRS and CDR2 YFSETQ. Losses at the gene ends were 2 bases for V and 0 bases for J; bases not matched to a gene: 10. The CDR3 extends over 18 amino acids.